Detailed here is one T cell receptor (beta chain). Treatment of the sample: about 20 received Ad26.COV2.S at low or high dose, single or two shots; 5 received placebo; per-sample allocation not given. Day 63 following the first vaccine or placebo injection was when the samples were taken. Profiling relied on immunoSEQ multiplex PCR, and the TCRdb table lists in-frame clones only, not all of them. The sample has 400,000 to 450,000 clones, 80% to 95% seen once. Trimming took off 3 bases at V and 0 bases at J, with 10 bases between the two ends. The CDR3 runs 14 residues. Per the germline V gene, CDR1 is SGHDT and CDR2 is YYEEEE. The data are from a study of Ad26.COV2.S vaccination and SARS-CoV-2 variants.

The genes are TRBV5-6 and TRBJ2-7; D is possibly TRBD1 (5 bases). Sequences were derived from peripheral blood, sampled in a trial of Ad26.COV2.S vaccine versus placebo. The receptor was derived from a person aged 18-65 years who received the Ad26.COV2.S COVID-19 vaccine or a placebo. The CDR3 loop reads CASSSDTSSYEQYF. CDR3 nucleotides: TGTGCCAGCAGCTCGGACACAAGCTCCTACGAGCAGTACTTC.